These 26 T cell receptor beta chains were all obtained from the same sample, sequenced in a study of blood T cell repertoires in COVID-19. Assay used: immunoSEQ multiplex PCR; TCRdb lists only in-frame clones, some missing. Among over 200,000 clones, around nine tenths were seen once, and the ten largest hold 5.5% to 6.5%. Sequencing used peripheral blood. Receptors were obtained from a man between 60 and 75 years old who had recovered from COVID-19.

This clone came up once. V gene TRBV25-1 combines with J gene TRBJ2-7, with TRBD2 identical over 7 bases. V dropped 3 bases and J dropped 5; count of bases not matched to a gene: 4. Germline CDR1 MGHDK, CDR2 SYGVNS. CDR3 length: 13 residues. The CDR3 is CASSEGREHEQYF. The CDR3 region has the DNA TGTGCCAGCAGTGAGGGGCGGGAGCACGAGCAGTACTTC.

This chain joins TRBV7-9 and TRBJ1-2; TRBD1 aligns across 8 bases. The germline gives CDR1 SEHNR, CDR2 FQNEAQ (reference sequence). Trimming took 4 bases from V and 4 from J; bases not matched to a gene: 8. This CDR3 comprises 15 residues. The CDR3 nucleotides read TGTGCCAGCAGCTCCGGGCCAGGGGGCAGCTATGGCTACACCTTC. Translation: CASSSGPGGSYGYTF.

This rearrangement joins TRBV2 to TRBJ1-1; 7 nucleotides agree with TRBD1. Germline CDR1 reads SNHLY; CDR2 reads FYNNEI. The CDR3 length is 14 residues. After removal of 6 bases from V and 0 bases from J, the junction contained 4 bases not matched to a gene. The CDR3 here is CASSLTGLNTEAFF. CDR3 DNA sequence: TGTGCCAGCAGCCTGACAGGGTTGAACACTGAAGCTTTCTTT. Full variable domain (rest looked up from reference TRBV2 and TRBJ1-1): EPEVTQTPSHQVTQMGQEVILRCVPISNHLYFYWYRQILGQKVEFLVSFYNNEISEKSEIFDDQFSVERPDGSNFTLKIRSTKLEDSAMYFCASSLTGLNTEAFFGQGTRLTVV.

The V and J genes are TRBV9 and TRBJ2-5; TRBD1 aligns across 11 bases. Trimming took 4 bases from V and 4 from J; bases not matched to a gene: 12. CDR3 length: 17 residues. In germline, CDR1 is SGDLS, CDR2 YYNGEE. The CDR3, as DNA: TGTGCCAGCAGCCCCGGGTTTTTGGACAGGGGGCGAGAGACCCAGTACTTC. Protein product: CASSPGFLDRGRETQYF.

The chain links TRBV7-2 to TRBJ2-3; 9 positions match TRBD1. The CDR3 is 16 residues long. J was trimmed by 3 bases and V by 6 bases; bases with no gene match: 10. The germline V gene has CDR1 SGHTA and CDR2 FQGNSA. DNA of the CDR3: TGTGCCAGCAGTTTCCTCGCGGACAGGGGTACAGATACGCAGTATTTT. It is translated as CASSFLADRGTDTQYF.

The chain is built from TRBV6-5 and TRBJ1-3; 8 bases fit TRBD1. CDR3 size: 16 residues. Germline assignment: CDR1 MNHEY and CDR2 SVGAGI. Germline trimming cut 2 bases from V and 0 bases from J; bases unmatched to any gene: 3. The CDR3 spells CASSYRDRSSGNTIYF. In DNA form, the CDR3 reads TGTGCCAGCAGTTACCGGGACAGGAGCTCTGGAAACACCATATATTTT.

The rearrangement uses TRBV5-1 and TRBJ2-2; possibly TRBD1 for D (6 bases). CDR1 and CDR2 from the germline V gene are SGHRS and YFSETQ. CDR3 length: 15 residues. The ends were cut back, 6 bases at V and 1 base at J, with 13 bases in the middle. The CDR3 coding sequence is TGCGCCAGCATGGGAACAGGGATGAACACCGGGGAGCTGTTTTTT. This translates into CASMGTGMNTGELFF. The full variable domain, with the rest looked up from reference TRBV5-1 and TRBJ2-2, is KAGVTQTPRYLIKTRGQQVTLSCSPISGHRSVSWYQQTPGQGLQFLFEYFSETQRNKGNFPGRFSGRQFSNSRSEMNVSTLELGDSALYLCASMGTGMNTGELFFGEGSRLTVL.

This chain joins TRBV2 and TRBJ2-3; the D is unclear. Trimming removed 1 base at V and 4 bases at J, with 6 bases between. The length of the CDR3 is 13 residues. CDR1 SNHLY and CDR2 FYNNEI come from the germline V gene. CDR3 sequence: CASSEGSPDTQYF. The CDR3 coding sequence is TGTGCCAGCAGTGAAGGGAGTCCAGATACGCAGTATTTT.

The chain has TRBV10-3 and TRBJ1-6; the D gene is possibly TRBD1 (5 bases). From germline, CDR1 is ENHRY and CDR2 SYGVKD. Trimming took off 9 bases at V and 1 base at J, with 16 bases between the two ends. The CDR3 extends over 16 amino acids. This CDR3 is CAIRPGDGSYNSPLHF. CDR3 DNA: TGTGCCATACGGCCGGGGGATGGTTCCTATAATTCACCCCTCCACTTT.

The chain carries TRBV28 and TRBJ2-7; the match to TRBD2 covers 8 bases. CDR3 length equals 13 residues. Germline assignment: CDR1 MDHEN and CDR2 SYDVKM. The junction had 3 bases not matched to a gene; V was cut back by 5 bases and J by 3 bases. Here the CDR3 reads CASSTGTSYEQYF. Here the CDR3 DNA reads TGTGCCAGCAGTACCGGGACTAGCTACGAGCAGTACTTC.

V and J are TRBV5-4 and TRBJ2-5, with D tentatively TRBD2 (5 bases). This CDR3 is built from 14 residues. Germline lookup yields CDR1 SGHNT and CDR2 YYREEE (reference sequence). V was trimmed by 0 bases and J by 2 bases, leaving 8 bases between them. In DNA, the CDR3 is TGTGCCAGCAGCTTGGCGGGGTTGCAAGAGACCCAGTACTTC. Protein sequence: CASSLAGLQETQYF.

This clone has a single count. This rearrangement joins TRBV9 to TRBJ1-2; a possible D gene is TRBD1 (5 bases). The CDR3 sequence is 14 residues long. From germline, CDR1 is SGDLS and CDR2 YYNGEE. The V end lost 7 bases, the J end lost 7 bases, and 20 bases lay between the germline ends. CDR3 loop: CASAPTGGDVGYTF. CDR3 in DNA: TGTGCCAGCGCCCCCACGGGGGGGGATGTTGGCTACACCTTC.

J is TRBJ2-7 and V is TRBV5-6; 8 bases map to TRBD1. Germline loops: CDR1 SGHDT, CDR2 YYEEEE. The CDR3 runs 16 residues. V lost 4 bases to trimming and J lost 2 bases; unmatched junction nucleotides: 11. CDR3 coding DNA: TGTGCCAGCAGCCACTTTAGGACAGGGATTGCCTACGAGCAGTACTTC. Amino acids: CASSHFRTGIAYEQYF.

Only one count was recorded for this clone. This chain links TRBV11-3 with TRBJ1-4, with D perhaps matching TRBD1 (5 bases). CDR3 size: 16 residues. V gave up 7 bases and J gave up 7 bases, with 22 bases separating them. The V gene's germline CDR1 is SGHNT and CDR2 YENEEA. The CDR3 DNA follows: TGTGCCAGCAACCTAGCGGTTTGGCAGGGTTTTGAAAAACTGTTTTTT. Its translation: CASNLAVWQGFEKLFF.

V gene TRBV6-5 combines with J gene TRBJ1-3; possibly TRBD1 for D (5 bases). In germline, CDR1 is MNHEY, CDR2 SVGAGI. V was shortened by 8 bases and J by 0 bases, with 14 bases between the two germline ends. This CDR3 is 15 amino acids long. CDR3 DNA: TGTGCCAGCGGCAACCGACAGAGCTCTGGAAACACCATATATTTT. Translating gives CASGNRQSSGNTIYF.

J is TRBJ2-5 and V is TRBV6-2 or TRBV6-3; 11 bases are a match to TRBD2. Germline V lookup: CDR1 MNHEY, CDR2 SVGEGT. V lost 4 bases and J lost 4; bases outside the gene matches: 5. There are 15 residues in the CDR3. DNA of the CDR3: TGTGCCAGCAGTTTTAGCGGGAGGGCCGGAGAGACCCAGTACTTC. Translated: CASSFSGRAGETQYF.

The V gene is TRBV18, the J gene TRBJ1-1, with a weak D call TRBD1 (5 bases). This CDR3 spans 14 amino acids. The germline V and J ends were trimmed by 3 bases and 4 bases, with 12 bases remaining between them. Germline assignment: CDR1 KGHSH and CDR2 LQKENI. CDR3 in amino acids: CASSPVGASTEAFF. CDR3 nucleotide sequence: TGTGCCAGCTCACCGGTAGGGGCGAGCACTGAAGCTTTCTTT.

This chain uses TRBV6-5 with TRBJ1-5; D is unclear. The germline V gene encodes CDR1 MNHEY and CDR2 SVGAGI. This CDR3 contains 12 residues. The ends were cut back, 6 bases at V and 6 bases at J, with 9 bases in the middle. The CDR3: CASSTSSQPQHF. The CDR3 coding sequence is TGTGCCAGCAGCACATCATCTCAGCCCCAGCATTTT.

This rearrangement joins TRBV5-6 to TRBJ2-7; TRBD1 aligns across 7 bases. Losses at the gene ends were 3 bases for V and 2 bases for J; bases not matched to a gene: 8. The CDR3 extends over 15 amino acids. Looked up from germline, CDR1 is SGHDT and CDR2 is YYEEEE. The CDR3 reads CASSSRTGSTYEQYF. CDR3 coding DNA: TGTGCCAGCAGCTCCCGGACAGGCTCTACCTACGAGCAGTACTTC.

In nucleotides, the CDR3 is TGTGCCAGCAGCTTAGATGGCGGCGGCACTGAAGCTTTCTTT. Residues: CASSLDGGGTEAFF. The chain combines TRBV11-3 with TRBJ1-1; D gene uncertain. The CDR3 totals 14 residues. CDR1 and CDR2 from the germline V gene are SGHNT and YENEEA. Deletions cut 0 bases from V and 4 bases from J, with 9 bases between.

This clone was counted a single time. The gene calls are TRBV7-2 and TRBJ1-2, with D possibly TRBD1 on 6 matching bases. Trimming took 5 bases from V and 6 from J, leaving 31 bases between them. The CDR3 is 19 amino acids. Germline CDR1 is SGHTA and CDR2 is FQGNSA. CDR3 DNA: TGTGCCAGCAGCCCGCCGGGACACCAAACCTCTCTGCTCCTTCATGGCTACACCTTC. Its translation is CASSPPGHQTSLLLHGYTF. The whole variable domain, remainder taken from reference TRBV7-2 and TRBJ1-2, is GAGVSQSPSNKVTEKGKDVELRCDPISGHTALYWYRQSLGQGLEFLIYFQGNSAPDKSGLPSDRFSAERTGGSVSTLTIQRTQQEDSAVYLCASSPPGHQTSLLLHGYTFGSGTRLTVV.

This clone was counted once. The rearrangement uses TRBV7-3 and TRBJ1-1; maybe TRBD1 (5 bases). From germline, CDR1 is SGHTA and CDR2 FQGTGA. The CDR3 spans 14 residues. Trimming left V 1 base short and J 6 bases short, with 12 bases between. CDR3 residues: CASSLSSPGAEAFF. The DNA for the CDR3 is TGTGCCAGCAGCTTAAGCTCGCCGGGGGCTGAAGCTTTCTTT.

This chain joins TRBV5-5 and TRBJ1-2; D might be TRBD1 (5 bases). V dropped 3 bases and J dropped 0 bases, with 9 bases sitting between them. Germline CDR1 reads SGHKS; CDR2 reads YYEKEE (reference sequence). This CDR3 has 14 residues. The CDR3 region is CASSSRGANYGYTF. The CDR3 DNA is TGTGCCAGCAGCTCGCGGGGGGCTAACTATGGCTACACCTTC. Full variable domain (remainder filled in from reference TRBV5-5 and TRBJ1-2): DAGVTQSPTHLIKTRGQQVTLRCSPISGHKSVSWYQQVLGQGPQFIFQYYEKEERGRGNFPDRFSARQFPNYSSELNVNALLLGDSALYLCASSSRGANYGYTFGSGTRLTVV.

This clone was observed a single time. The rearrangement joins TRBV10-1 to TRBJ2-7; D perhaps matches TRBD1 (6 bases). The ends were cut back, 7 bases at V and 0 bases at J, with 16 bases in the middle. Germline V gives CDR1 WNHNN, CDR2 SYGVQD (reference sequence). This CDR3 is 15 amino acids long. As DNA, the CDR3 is TGCGCCAGCATTCGAACAGGGATGCGCTCCTACGAGCAGTACTTC. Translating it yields CASIRTGMRSYEQYF.

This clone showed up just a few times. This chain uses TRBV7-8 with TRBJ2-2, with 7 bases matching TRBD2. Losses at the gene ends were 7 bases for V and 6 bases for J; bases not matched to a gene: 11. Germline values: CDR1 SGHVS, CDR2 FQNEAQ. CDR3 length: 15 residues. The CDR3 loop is CASTPGLRGPGELFF. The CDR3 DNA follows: TGTGCCAGCACCCCGGGACTAAGGGGCCCCGGGGAGCTGTTTTTT.

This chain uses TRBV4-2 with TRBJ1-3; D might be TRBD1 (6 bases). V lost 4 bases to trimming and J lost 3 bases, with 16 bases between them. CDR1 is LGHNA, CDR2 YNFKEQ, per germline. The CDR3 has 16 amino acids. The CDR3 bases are TGTGCCAGCAGCCTACGGCAACAGGACAGTGGAAACACCATATATTTT. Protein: CASSLRQQDSGNTIYF.